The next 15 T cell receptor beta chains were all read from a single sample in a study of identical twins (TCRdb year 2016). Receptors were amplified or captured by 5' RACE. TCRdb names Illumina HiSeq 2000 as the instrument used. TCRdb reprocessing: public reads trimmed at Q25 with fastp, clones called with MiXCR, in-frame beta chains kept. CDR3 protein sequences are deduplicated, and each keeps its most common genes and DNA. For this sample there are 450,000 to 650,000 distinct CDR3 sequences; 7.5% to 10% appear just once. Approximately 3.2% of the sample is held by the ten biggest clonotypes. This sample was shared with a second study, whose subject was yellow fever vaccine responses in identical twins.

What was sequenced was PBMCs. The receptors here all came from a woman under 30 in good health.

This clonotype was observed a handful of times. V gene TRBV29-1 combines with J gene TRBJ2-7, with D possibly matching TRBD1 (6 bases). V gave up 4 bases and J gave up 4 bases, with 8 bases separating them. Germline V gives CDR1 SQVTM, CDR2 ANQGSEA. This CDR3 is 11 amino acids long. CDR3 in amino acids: CSVGTAYEQYF. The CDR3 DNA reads TGCAGCGTTGGGACAGCTTACGAGCAGTACTTC.

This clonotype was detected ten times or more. This chain's CDR3 is CASSRASTEAFF. In DNA, the CDR3 is TGTGCCAGCAGCCGCGCGTCCACTGAAGCTTTCTTT. The gene calls are TRBV3-1 and TRBJ1-1; D unresolved. The CDR3 runs 12 residues. V shed 4 bases and J shed 4 bases, with 7 bases lying between them. Germline lookup yields CDR1 LGHDT and CDR2 YNNKEL (reference sequence).

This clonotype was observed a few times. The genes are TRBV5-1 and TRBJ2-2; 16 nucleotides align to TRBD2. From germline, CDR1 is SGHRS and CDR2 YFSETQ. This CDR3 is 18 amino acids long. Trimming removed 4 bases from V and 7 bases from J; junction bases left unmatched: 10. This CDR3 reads CASSAGLAGGHLDGELFF. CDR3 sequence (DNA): TGCGCCAGCAGCGCGGGACTAGCGGGAGGGCATTTGGACGGGGAGCTGTTTTTT.

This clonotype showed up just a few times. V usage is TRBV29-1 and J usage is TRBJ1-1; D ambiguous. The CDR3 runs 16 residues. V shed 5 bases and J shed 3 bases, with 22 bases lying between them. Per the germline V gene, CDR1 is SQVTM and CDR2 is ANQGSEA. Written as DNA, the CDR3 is TGCAGCGTTACAATCGCGGACTTCTTGGGAGACACTGAAGCTTTCTTT. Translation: CSVTIADFLGDTEAFF.

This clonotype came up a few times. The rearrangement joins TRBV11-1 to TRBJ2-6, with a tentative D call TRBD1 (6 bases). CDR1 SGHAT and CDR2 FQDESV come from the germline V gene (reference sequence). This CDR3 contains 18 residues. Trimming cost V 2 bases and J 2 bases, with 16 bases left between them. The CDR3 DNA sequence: TGTGCCAGCAGCTTACAGGGGAGCCCCCTCGCTGGGGCCAACGTCCTGACTTTC. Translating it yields CASSLQGSPLAGANVLTF.

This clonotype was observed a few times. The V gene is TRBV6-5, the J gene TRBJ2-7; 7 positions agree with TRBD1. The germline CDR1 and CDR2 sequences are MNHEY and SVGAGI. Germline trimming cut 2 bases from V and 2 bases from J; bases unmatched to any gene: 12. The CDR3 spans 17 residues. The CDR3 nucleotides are TGTGCCAGCAGTTACGGTACAGGGGCCCCACTACCCTACGAGCAGTACTTC. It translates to CASSYGTGAPLPYEQYF.

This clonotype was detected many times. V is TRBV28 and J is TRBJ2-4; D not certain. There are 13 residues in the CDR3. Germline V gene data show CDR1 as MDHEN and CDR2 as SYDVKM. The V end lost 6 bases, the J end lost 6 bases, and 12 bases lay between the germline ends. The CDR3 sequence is CASSSTVSNIQYF. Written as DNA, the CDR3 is TGTGCCAGCAGCTCTACGGTGTCAAACATTCAGTACTTC.

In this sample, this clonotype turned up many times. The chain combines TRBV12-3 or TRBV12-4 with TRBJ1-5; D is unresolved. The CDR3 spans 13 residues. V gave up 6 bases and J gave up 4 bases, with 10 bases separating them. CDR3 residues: CASREGTNQPQHF. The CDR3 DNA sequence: TGTGCCAGCAGGGAGGGAACAAATCAGCCCCAGCATTTT.

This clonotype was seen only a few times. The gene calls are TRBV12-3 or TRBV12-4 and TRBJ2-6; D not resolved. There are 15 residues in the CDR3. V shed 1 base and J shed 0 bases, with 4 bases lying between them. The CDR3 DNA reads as TGTGCCAGCAGTTTAGATGCCTCTGGGGCCAACGTCCTGACTTTC. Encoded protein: CASSLDASGANVLTF.

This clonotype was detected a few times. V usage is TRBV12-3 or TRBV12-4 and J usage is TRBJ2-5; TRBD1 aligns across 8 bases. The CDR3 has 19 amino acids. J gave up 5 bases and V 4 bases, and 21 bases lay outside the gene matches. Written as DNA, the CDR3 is TGTGCCAGCAGTTCCGATTTGGATTTACGACAGGGGATAGGGGAGACCCAGTACTTC. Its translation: CASSSDLDLRQGIGETQYF.

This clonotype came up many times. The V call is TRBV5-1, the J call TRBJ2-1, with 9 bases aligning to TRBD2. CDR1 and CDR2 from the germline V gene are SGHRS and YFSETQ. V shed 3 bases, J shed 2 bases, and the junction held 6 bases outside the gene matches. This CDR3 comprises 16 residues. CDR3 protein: CASSSIGGRAYNEQFF. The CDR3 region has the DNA TGCGCCAGCAGCTCCATTGGCGGGAGGGCCTACAATGAGCAGTTCTTC.

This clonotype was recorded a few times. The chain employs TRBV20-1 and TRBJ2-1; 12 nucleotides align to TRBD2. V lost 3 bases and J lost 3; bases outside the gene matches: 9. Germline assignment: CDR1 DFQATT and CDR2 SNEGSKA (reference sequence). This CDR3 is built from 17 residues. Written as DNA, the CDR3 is TGCAGTGCTAGTGGGCTCGTGGGACTAGCGGGCTACAATGAGCAGTTCTTC. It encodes CSASGLVGLAGYNEQFF.

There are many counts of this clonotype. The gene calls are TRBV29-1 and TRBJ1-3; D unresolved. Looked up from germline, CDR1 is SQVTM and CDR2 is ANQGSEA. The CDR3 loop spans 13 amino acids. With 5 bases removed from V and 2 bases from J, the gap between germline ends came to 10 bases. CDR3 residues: CSVLYRTGNTIYF. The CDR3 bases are TGCAGCGTTCTCTACAGAACTGGAAACACCATATATTTT.

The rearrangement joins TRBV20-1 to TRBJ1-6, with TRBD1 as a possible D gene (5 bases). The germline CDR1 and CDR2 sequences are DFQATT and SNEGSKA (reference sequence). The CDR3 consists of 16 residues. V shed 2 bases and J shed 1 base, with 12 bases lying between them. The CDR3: CSARSGFGSYNSPLHF. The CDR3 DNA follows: TGCAGTGCTAGATCAGGGTTTGGGTCCTATAATTCACCCCTCCACTTT.

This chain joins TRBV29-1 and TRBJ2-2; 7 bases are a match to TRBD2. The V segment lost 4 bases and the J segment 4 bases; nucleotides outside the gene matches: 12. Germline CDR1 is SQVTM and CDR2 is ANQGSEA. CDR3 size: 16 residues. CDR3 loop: CSVVGTSEVGTGELFF. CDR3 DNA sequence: TGCAGCGTTGTGGGTACTAGCGAGGTGGGCACCGGGGAGCTGTTTTTT.